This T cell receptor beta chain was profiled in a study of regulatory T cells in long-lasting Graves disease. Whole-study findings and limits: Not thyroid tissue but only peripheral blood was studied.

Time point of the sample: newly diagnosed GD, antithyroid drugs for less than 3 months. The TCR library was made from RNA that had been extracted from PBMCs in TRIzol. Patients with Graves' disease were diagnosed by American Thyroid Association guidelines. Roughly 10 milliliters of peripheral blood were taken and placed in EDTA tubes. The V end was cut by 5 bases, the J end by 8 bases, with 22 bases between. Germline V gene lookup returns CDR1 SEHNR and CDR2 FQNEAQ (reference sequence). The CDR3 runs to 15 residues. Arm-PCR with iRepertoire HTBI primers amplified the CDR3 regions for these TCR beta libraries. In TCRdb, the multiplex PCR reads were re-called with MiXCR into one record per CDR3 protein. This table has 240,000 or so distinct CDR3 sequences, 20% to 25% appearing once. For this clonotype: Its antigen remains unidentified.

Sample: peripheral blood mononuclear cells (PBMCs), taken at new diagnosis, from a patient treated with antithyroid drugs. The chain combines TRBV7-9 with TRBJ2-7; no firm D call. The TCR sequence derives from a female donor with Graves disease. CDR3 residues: CASSDRQLHLTQQYF. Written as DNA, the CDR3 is TGTGCCAGCAGCGACCGTCAGCTCCACCTTACCCAGCAGTACTTC.